This T cell receptor beta chain was obtained from a study of blood T cells in healthy people across ages. Findings and limits, study-wide: Per million T cells, TCR beta diversity dropped about linearly as age rose.

This clonotype was detected only a few times. Its specificity is not known. The CDR3 loop spans 12 amino acids. Germline CDR1 reads DFQATT; CDR2 reads SNEGSKA (reference sequence). A second about 7 to 11 cycle PCR used barcoded and J-beta primers. Each of the cDNA molecules was tagged by a template-switch adaptor with 12 random nucleotides. Each CDR3 protein is one row after TCRdb ran MiXCR on the 5' RACE reads. This table holds about 730,000 distinct CDR3 sequences, approximately 39% found once. The TCR was taken from a woman aged 60 to 75 in good health. The V and J genes are TRBV20-1 and TRBJ2-4; 7 positions agree with TRBD1. The tail of the sequence fits TRBJ2-7 better, so the J call may be wrong. The sequenced material came from blood. Here the CDR3 reads CSAIQGMGEQYF. The CDR3 DNA follows: TGCAGTGCCATACAGGGGATGGGCGAGCAGTACTTC.